These 13 T cell receptor beta chains were all obtained from the same sample, sequenced in a study of identical twins. TCRdb passed the 5' RACE reads through MiXCR, listing each CDR3 protein once. Of about 190,000 distinct CDR3 sequences in the sample, roughly 15% were seen once. The sample also formed part of further work on T cells expressing NK-cell markers.

The sequencing input was CD8+ T cells sorted from blood. These receptors came from a young woman in good health.

This clonotype was counted only a few times. One junction end disagrees with the germline gene, perhaps due to a read error. The V call is TRBV7-9, the J call TRBJ1-2; D not resolved. This CDR3 region has 13 residues. From germline, CDR1 is SEHNR and CDR2 FQNEAQ (reference sequence). The CDR3 sequence is CASSLEGSPSPGF. CDR3 nucleotides: TGTGCCAGCAGCTTAGAAGGCAGTCCCTCACCTGGTTTC.

The chain links TRBV7-9 to TRBJ2-7; D not certain. Germline V CDR1 and CDR2: SEHNR, FQNEAQ (reference sequence). V gave up 7 bases and J gave up 1 base, with 8 bases separating them. The CDR3 spans 12 residues. CDR3 nucleotides: TGTGCCAGCAATTCCCTTTCCTACGAGCAGTACTTC. It specifies CASNSLSYEQYF.

This clonotype was recorded a few times. The chain recombines TRBV10-3 with TRBJ2-2; unclear D gene. CDR3 length: 16 residues. Germline values: CDR1 ENHRY, CDR2 SYGVKD. Trimming left V 3 bases short and J 2 bases short, with 13 bases between. CDR3 DNA: TGTGCCATCAGTGAAATCCGAGACAAAAACACCGGGGAGCTGTTTTTT. This codes for CAISEIRDKNTGELFF.

This clonotype was seen only a few times. The J gene is TRBJ1-4, the V gene TRBV4-3; D unresolved. CDR3 length equals 15 residues. The V gene lost 4 bases and the J gene lost 0 bases, with 9 bases spanning the gap. CDR1 is LGHNA and CDR2 is YSLEER in the germline V gene. The CDR3 loop is CASSLAWATNEKLFF. CDR3 sequence (DNA): TGCGCCAGCAGCCTCGCATGGGCAACTAATGAAAAACTGTTTTTT.

This clonotype has more than one count but fewer than ten. The J gene is TRBJ2-1, the V gene TRBV6-6; 8 bases are shared with TRBD2. The germline gives CDR1 MNHNY, CDR2 SVGAGI (reference sequence). This CDR3 is 13 amino acids long. Trimming took 8 bases from V and 7 from J; bases not matched to a gene: 7. The CDR3 nucleotides are TGTGCCAGCCGCGCCGGGAGGGGGAATGAGCAGTTCTTC. Its protein product is CASRAGRGNEQFF.

The chain recombines TRBV5-1 with TRBJ1-2, with D maybe TRBD1 (6 bases). V lost 0 bases and J 8 bases, leaving 17 bases between the germline ends. The CDR3 extends over 15 amino acids. Germline V gives CDR1 SGHRS, CDR2 YFSETQ. CDR3 nucleotides: TGCGCCAGCAGCTTGGGATGGTGGGGGGCGAGAGGCTACACCTTC. The encoded protein is CASSLGWWGARGYTF. The variable domain in full, with the rest retrieved from reference TRBV5-1 and TRBJ1-2, is KAGVTQTPRYLIKTRGQQVTLSCSPISGHRSVSWYQQTPGQGLQFLFEYFSETQRNKGNFPGRFSGRQFSNSRSEMNVSTLELGDSALYLCASSLGWWGARGYTFGSGTRLTVV.

This clonotype was counted between two and nine times. The rearrangement links TRBV5-6 to TRBJ2-2; D possibly uses TRBD1 or TRBD2 (5 bases each). Germline CDR1 and CDR2: SGHDT and YYEEEE. V shed 4 bases and J shed 0 bases, with 16 bases lying between them. The CDR3 runs to 17 residues. The CDR3 loop reads CASSTPPGTPNTGELFF. DNA for the CDR3: TGTGCCAGCAGCACCCCTCCCGGGACCCCGAACACCGGGGAGCTGTTTTTT. The complete variable domain, with remaining parts taken from reference TRBV5-6 and TRBJ2-2, reads DAGVTQSPTHLIKTRGQQVTLRCSPKSGHDTVSWYQQALGQGPQFIFQYYEEEERQRGNFPDRFSGHQFPNYSSELNVNALLLGDSALYLCASSTPPGTPNTGELFFGEGSRLTVL.

The chain carries TRBV11-2 and TRBJ2-1; no clear D. This CDR3 region has 15 residues. CDR1 is SGHAT and CDR2 is FQNNGV in the germline V gene. V was trimmed by 4 bases and J by 4 bases, leaving 14 bases between them. The CDR3 here is CASSSNLEIYNEQFF. In DNA form, the CDR3 reads TGTGCCAGCAGCTCAAATCTAGAGATATACAATGAGCAGTTCTTC.

This clonotype was recorded once. CDR3: CASSLAASGNTIYF. The CDR3 DNA is TGCGCCAGCAGCTTGGCAGCCTCTGGAAACACCATATATTTT. This chain uses TRBV5-1 with TRBJ1-3; D is uncertain. V lost 0 bases and J lost 0, with 4 bases in between. Germline CDR1 SGHRS, CDR2 YFSETQ. The CDR3 is made up of 14 amino acids.

This clonotype was seen a handful of times. The J gene is TRBJ1-2, the V gene TRBV6-1, with D perhaps TRBD1 (5 bases). Germline assignment: CDR1 MNHNS and CDR2 SASEGT. Trimming pared 4 bases from V and 4 bases from J, leaving 10 bases between. CDR3 length: 13 residues. The CDR3 loop is CASSADSVYGYTF. CDR3 in DNA: TGTGCCAGCAGTGCAGACAGTGTCTATGGCTACACCTTC.

The V call is TRBV11-2, the J call TRBJ2-7, with 8 bases matching TRBD1. The CDR3 has 18 amino acids. The trim removed 4 bases at V and 2 bases at J, leaving 16 bases unmatched. The germline V gene encodes CDR1 SGHAT and CDR2 FQNNGV. Here the CDR3 reads CASSSKTGDRWVPYEQYF. CDR3 in DNA: TGTGCCAGCAGCTCGAAGACAGGGGACCGGTGGGTGCCCTACGAGCAGTACTTC.

V usage is TRBV9 and J usage is TRBJ1-2, with 8 bases aligning to TRBD1. This CDR3 has 18 residues. The V gene's germline CDR1 is SGDLS and CDR2 YYNGEE. V trimming: 0 bases; J trimming: 5 bases; junction bases outside the gene matches: 15. The CDR3 loop reads CASSVALDRDLSWYGYTF. In DNA, the CDR3 is TGTGCCAGCAGCGTAGCGCTGGACAGGGATCTGTCTTGGTATGGCTACACCTTC.

This clonotype was seen a handful of times. CDR3 amino acids: CASSESGTVYNEQFF. CDR3 sequence (DNA): TGTGCCAGCAGCGAATCCGGGACAGTCTACAATGAGCAGTTCTTC. This chain links TRBV9 with TRBJ2-1, with TRBD1 matching 7 bases. Germline V gene sequence: CDR1 SGDLS, CDR2 YYNGEE. This CDR3 spans 15 amino acids. Unmatched junction bases numbered 6, after V lost 3 bases and J lost 3 bases.